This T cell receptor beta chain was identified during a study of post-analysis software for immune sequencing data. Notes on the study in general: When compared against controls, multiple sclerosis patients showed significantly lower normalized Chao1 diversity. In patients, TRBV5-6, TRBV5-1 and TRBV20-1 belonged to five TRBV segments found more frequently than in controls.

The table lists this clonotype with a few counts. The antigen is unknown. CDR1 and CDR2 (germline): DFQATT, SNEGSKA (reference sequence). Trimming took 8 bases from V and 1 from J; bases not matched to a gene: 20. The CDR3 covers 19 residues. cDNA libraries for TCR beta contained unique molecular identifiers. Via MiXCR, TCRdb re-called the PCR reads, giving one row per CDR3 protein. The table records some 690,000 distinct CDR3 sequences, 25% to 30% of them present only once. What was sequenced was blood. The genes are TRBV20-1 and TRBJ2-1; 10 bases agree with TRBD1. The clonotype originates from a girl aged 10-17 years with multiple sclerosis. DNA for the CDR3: TGCAGTCCTGTAAACTTCCGGGACAGGGGAAGGGGATCCTACAATGAGCAGTTCTTC. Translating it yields CSPVNFRDRGRGSYNEQFF.